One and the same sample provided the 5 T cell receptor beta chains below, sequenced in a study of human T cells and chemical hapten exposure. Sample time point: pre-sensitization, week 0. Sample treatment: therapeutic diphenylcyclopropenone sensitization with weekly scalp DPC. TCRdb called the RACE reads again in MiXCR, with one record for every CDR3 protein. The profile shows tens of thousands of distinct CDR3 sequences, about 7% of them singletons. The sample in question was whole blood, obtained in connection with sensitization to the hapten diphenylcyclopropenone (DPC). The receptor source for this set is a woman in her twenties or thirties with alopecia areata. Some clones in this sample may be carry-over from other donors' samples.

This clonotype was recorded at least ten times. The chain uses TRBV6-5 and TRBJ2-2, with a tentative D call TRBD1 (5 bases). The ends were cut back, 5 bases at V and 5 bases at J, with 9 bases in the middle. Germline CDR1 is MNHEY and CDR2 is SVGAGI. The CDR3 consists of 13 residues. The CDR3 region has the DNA TGTGCCAGCAGTCGGACACGAACCGGGGAGCTGTTTTTT. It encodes CASSRTRTGELFF.

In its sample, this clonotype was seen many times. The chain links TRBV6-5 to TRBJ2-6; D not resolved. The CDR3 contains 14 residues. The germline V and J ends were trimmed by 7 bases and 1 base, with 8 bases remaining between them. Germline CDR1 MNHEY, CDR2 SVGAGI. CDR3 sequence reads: CASKIGSGANVLTF. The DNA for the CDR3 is TGTGCCAGCAAGATCGGGTCTGGGGCCAACGTCCTGACTTTC.

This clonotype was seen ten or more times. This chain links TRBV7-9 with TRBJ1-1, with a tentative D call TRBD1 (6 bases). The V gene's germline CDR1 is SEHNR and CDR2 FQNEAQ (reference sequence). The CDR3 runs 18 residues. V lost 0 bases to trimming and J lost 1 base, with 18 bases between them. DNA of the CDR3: TGTGCCAGCAGCTTAGCTCCCTGGGGGCTCGGGAGGAACACTGAAGCTTTCTTT. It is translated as CASSLAPWGLGRNTEAFF.

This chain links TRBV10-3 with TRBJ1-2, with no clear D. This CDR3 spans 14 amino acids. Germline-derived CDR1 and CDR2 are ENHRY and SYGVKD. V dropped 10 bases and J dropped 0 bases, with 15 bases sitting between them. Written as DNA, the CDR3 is TGTGCCACCTCGGACTCTCTAGCTAACTATGGCTACACCTTC. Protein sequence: CATSDSLANYGYTF.

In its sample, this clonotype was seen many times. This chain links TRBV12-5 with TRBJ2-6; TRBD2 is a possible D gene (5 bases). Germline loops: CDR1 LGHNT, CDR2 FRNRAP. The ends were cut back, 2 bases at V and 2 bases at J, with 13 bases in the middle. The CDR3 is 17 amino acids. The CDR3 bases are TGTGCTAGTGGTTTGCCGCGGGCCACAGCTGGGGCCAACGTCCTGACTTTC. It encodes CASGLPRATAGANVLTF.